These 29 T cell receptor beta chains came from one sample sequenced in a study of blood T cell repertoires in COVID-19. Profiled with immunoSEQ multiplex PCR; TCRdb holds only in-frame clones, not every one. Here the sample spans approximately 200,000 clones, roughly four fifths being singletons. Sequences were obtained from peripheral blood. These receptors originate from a human donor with acute or convalescent COVID-19. The donor label of this sample is uncertain.

The rearrangement links TRBV7-2 to TRBJ1-2; the D gene is possibly TRBD1 (6 bases). Per germline, CDR1 SGHTA and CDR2 FQGNSA. The CDR3 length is 17 residues. Trimming pared 4 bases from V and 2 bases from J, leaving 20 bases between. CDR3 residues: CASSSPGTTIANYGYTF. Written as DNA, the CDR3 is TGTGCCAGCAGCTCCCCCGGGACAACAATAGCCAACTATGGCTACACCTTC.

This chain links TRBV15 with TRBJ1-5; D perhaps matches TRBD1 (5 bases). The V and J ends lost 7 bases and 7 bases respectively, with 17 bases between them. CDR3 size: 14 residues. Germline values: CDR1 LNHNV, CDR2 YYDKDF (reference sequence). CDR3 protein: CATTSQGSGQPQHF. CDR3 nucleotides: TGTGCCACCACTTCCCAGGGATCGGGCCAGCCCCAGCATTTT.

The V gene is TRBV7-2, the J gene TRBJ2-7; D not resolved. Per the germline V gene, CDR1 is SGHTA and CDR2 is FQGNSA. Deletions cut 3 bases from V and 2 bases from J, with 2 bases between. The CDR3 loop spans 11 amino acids. Here the CDR3 DNA reads TGTGCCAGCAGCTTCACCTACGAGCAGTACTTC. Its translation is CASSFTYEQYF.

The chain couples TRBV6-4 to TRBJ2-5; 7 nucleotides line up with TRBD2. V shed 2 bases and J 5 bases; nucleotides not matched to a gene: 20. CDR3 length equals 19 residues. Germline V lookup: CDR1 MRHNA, CDR2 SNTAGT. In DNA form, the CDR3 reads TGTGCCAGCAGTGACGGACGGGGACTATCTCTTATGGTTGCGGAGACCCAGTACTTC. It is translated as CASSDGRGLSLMVAETQYF.

J is TRBJ2-7 and V is TRBV9; 7 nucleotides line up with TRBD1. The J segment lost 5 bases and the V segment lost 0 bases, leaving 14 bases of the junction unmatched. CDR3 size: 17 residues. CDR1 is SGDLS, CDR2 YYNGEE, per germline. As DNA, the CDR3 is TGTGCCAGCAGCGTAGGCCCTGGACAGGCCGGTTCGGACGAGCAGTACTTC. This gives the protein CASSVGPGQAGSDEQYF.

The chain carries TRBV19 and TRBJ2-7; tentative D call: TRBD2 (5 bases). Trimming took 9 bases from V and 3 from J, leaving 18 bases between them. The CDR3 totals 14 residues. Germline CDR1 and CDR2: LNHDA and SQIVND (reference sequence). CDR3 protein: CASSPGLGSYEQYF. The CDR3 DNA sequence: TGTGCCAGCTCCCCGGGGTTAGGGAGCTACGAGCAGTACTTC.

The gene calls are TRBV3-1 (or the pseudogene TRBV3-2) and TRBJ2-3; the match to TRBD1 covers 9 bases. The trim removed 5 bases at V and 1 base at J, leaving 4 bases unmatched. The CDR3 is made up of 15 amino acids. CDR1 is LGHDT, CDR2 YNNKEL, per germline (reference sequence). The CDR3: CASSFDRGGTDTQYF. In DNA, the CDR3 is TGTGCCAGCAGCTTCGACAGGGGGGGCACAGATACGCAGTATTTT.

V usage is TRBV7-2 and J usage is TRBJ1-6, with 8 bases matching TRBD1. Germline V gene lookup returns CDR1 SGHTA and CDR2 FQGNSA. The junction had 8 bases not matched to a gene; V was cut back by 0 bases and J by 4 bases. CDR3 length: 18 amino acids. The CDR3 loop is CASSLASPGGSYNSPLHF. In DNA form, the CDR3 reads TGTGCCAGCAGCTTAGCCTCCCCAGGGGGCTCGTATAATTCACCCCTCCACTTT. Combining the CDR3 with reference TRBV7-2 and TRBJ1-6 gives the whole variable domain GAGVSQSPSNKVTEKGKDVELRCDPISGHTALYWYRQSLGQGLEFLIYFQGNSAPDKSGLPSDRFSAERTGGSVSTLTIQRTQQEDSAVYLCASSLASPGGSYNSPLHFGNGTRLTVT.

Only one count was recorded for this clone. This chain joins TRBV3-1 (or the pseudogene TRBV3-2) and TRBJ1-2; D not certain. The germline V gene has CDR1 LGHDT and CDR2 YNNKEL (reference sequence). This CDR3 has 14 amino acids. Trimming cost V 0 bases and J 8 bases, with 13 bases left between them. The chain's CDR3 is CASSQDPGASGYTF. The CDR3 nucleotides are TGTGCCAGCAGCCAAGATCCTGGAGCGTCCGGCTACACCTTC.

This sequence joins TRBV5-1 and TRBJ2-5; TRBD2 might be the D (5 bases). There are 16 residues in the CDR3. Germline V gene lookup returns CDR1 SGHRS and CDR2 YFSETQ. Trimming took off 7 bases at V and 5 bases at J, with 24 bases between the two ends. The chain's CDR3 is CASGPGKSMNGETQYF. Written as DNA, the CDR3 is TGCGCCAGCGGTCCGGGGAAAAGTATGAACGGGGAGACCCAGTACTTC.

The genes are TRBV28 and TRBJ2-7, with TRBD2 matching over 10 bases. Losses at the gene ends were 3 bases for V and 7 bases for J; bases not matched to a gene: 12. Germline-derived CDR1 and CDR2 are MDHEN and SYDVKM. The CDR3 extends over 16 amino acids. DNA for the CDR3: TGTGCCAGCAGTTTGGGGGGAGCGGGAGGGCCTCGGGAGCAGTACTTC. Translating gives CASSLGGAGGPREQYF.

The chain has TRBV7-9 and TRBJ2-1; TRBD2 is a possible D gene (5 bases). The CDR3 length is 15 residues. V dropped 5 bases and J dropped 1 base, with 12 bases sitting between them. Germline values: CDR1 SEHNR, CDR2 FQNEAQ (reference sequence). Here the CDR3 DNA reads TGTGCCAGCAGCCTAACGGGAATGTCCTACAATGAGCAGTTCTTC. Amino acid sequence: CASSLTGMSYNEQFF.

The chain has TRBV6-5 and TRBJ1-2, with a weak D call TRBD1 (6 bases). Between the trimmed V and J ends, which lost 4 bases and 5 bases, there was a span of 14 bases. CDR1 is MNHEY and CDR2 is SVGAGI in the germline V gene. The CDR3 contains 14 residues. The CDR3 nucleotides are TGTGCCAGCAGTTCAACAGGGAGGGCTTATGGCTACACCTTC. Its translation is CASSSTGRAYGYTF.

The chain is built from TRBV10-3 and TRBJ1-1; maybe TRBD1 (5 bases). V lost 4 bases, J lost 5 bases, and 14 bases lay in between. CDR3 length: 14 amino acids. Germline loops: CDR1 ENHRY, CDR2 SYGVKD. This CDR3 is CAISAGPRQTEAFF. The CDR3, as DNA: TGTGCCATCAGTGCGGGCCCTCGACAGACTGAAGCTTTCTTT.

The chain links TRBV6-5 to TRBJ1-5, with TRBD1 identical over 7 bases. The CDR3 loop spans 14 amino acids. Germline CDR1 MNHEY, CDR2 SVGAGI. The junction had 9 bases not matched to a gene; V was cut back by 6 bases and J by 7 bases. The CDR3 is CASRKQGLAQPQHF. In DNA, the CDR3 is TGTGCCAGCAGGAAACAGGGGTTGGCGCAGCCCCAGCATTTT.

The chain recombines TRBV7-2 with TRBJ2-1; 10 bases agree with TRBD2. With V trimmed by 5 bases and J by 6 bases, 16 bases remained unmatched. The CDR3 has 18 residues. In germline, CDR1 is SGHTA, CDR2 FQGNSA. CDR3 in amino acids: CASSRRASGSLGFNEQFF. The CDR3 DNA sequence: TGTGCCAGCAGCCGCCGAGCTAGCGGGAGTCTGGGGTTCAATGAGCAGTTCTTC. The full variable domain, with the rest looked up from reference TRBV7-2 and TRBJ2-1, is GAGVSQSPSNKVTEKGKDVELRCDPISGHTALYWYRQSLGQGLEFLIYFQGNSAPDKSGLPSDRFSAERTGGSVSTLTIQRTQQEDSAVYLCASSRRASGSLGFNEQFFGPGTRLTVL.

This clone was recorded many times. This chain uses TRBV19 with TRBJ2-1; D is unclear. V was cut by 7 bases and J by 0 bases, with 7 bases left in between. This CDR3 has 13 residues. The germline CDR1 and CDR2 sequences are LNHDA and SQIVND (reference sequence). This CDR3 reads CASTESSYNEQFF. CDR3 coding DNA: TGTGCCAGTACGGAGAGCTCCTACAATGAGCAGTTCTTC.

The gene calls are TRBV19 and TRBJ1-5; 7 nucleotides agree with TRBD1. Per the germline V gene, CDR1 is LNHDA and CDR2 is SQIVND (reference sequence). CDR3 length: 16 residues. The V gene end was trimmed by 10 bases and the J gene end by 0 bases; junction bases not matched to a gene: 12. This CDR3 reads CATKDEGAYSNQPQHF. As DNA, the CDR3 is TGTGCCACTAAAGACGAGGGGGCTTATAGCAATCAGCCCCAGCATTTT.

The V gene is TRBV7-2, the J gene TRBJ2-1; no clear D. V lost 5 bases to trimming and J lost 0 bases, with 14 bases between them. Germline V gene lookup returns CDR1 SGHTA and CDR2 FQGNSA. This CDR3 comprises 16 residues. This CDR3 reads CASSPSTASSYNEQFF. Here the CDR3 DNA reads TGTGCCAGCAGCCCTTCGACCGCTAGCTCCTACAATGAGCAGTTCTTC.

This chain links TRBV19 with TRBJ2-1, with D possibly being TRBD1 (8 bases). CDR1 and CDR2 (germline): LNHDA, SQIVND (reference sequence). CDR3 length: 12 residues. Trimming took off 4 bases at V and 15 bases at J, with 16 bases between the two ends. CDR3 sequence reads: CASSTGGSGGFF. CDR3 nucleotides: TGTGCCAGTAGTACAGGGGGCTCGGGGGGGTTCTTC.

The chain employs TRBV5-4 and TRBJ2-7; D is unresolved. The CDR3 has 14 amino acids. The V end lost 4 bases, the J end lost 0 bases, and 11 bases lay between the germline ends. Germline CDR1 SGHNT, CDR2 YYREEE (reference sequence). This CDR3 reads CASSPPGFSYEQYF. The DNA for the CDR3 is TGTGCCAGCAGCCCTCCAGGTTTCTCCTACGAGCAGTACTTC.

Concerning this clone: At one boundary the junction diverges from the germline segment, which might be a read error. The chain is built from TRBV6-1 and TRBJ2-7; 7 nucleotides agree with TRBD1. The CDR3 is made up of 13 amino acids. Germline V CDR1 and CDR2: MNHNS, SASEGT. CDR3 DNA: TGTGCCAGCAGTGACCGTTTACAGGGGTTAATCCACTTC. This translates into CASSDRLQGLIHF.

This clone occurred once. A junction boundary mismatches the germline segment, possibly from a read error. This chain links TRBV2 with TRBJ1-2; D is perhaps TRBD1 (6 bases). The germline V gene has CDR1 SNHLY and CDR2 FYNNEI. This CDR3 has 15 amino acids. The CDR3 sequence: CASREDRPGNYGYTF. Here the CDR3 DNA reads TGTGCCAGCAGGGAAGACAGGCCAGGAAACTATGGCTACACCTTC.

The gene calls are TRBV7-2 and TRBJ2-2; a possible D gene is TRBD2 (5 bases). Trimming shortened V by 2 bases and J by 4 bases, and 14 bases separated the two germline ends. Germline-derived CDR1 and CDR2 are SGHTA and FQGNSA. This CDR3 contains 16 residues. Here the CDR3 DNA reads TGTGCCAGCAGCTTACAGCGCCTAGAGGGCACCGGGGAGCTGTTTTTT. Protein sequence: CASSLQRLEGTGELFF.

On this clone itself: This same CDR3 is encoded by further DNA sequences in the sample. The chain has TRBV4-1 and TRBJ1-1; 7 nucleotides align to TRBD1. The CDR3 contains 16 residues. Germline assignment: CDR1 MGHRA and CDR2 YSYEKL. Trimming cost V 1 base and J 9 bases; bases outside gene matches: 14. The CDR3 DNA reads TGCGCCAGCAGCCAAGGACAGGGAGGTTCGGGCGGGCAAGCTTTCTTT. Amino acids: CASSQGQGGSGGQAFF.

This clone has more than one count but fewer than ten. The chain carries TRBV12-3 or TRBV12-4 and TRBJ1-2; D call uncertain. This CDR3 contains 11 residues. Between the trimmed V and J ends, which lost 4 bases and 5 bases, there was a span of 5 bases. The CDR3 spells CASSSRYGYTF. The CDR3 DNA reads TGTGCCAGCAGTTCGCGATATGGCTACACCTTC.

The rearrangement joins TRBV18 to TRBJ1-4; 12 nucleotides match TRBD1. V dropped 3 bases and J dropped 8; count of bases not matched to a gene: 10. Germline V gene sequence: CDR1 KGHSH, CDR2 LQKENI. CDR3 length equals 17 residues. CDR3 in amino acids: CASSPFSPGQGAEKLFF. The DNA of the CDR3 is TGTGCCAGCTCACCTTTTAGCCCGGGACAGGGGGCCGAAAAACTGTTTTTT.

The chain employs TRBV10-3 and TRBJ1-3; D may be TRBD1 (5 bases). Germline values: CDR1 ENHRY, CDR2 SYGVKD. The V and J ends lost 6 bases and 1 base respectively, with 7 bases between them. The CDR3 extends over 13 amino acids. CDR3 region: CAISSGSGNTIYF. DNA for the CDR3: TGTGCCATCAGCTCAGGGTCTGGAAACACCATATATTTT.

CDR3 amino acids: CASSQDRLAGYNEQFF. Here the CDR3 DNA reads TGTGCCAGCAGCCAAGATCGGCTAGCGGGATACAATGAGCAGTTCTTC. The V call is TRBV4-2, the J call TRBJ2-1; 9 bases match TRBD2. The germline V gene encodes CDR1 LGHNA and CDR2 YNFKEQ. Trimming removed 0 bases from V and 4 bases from J; junction bases left unmatched: 4. The CDR3 consists of 16 residues.